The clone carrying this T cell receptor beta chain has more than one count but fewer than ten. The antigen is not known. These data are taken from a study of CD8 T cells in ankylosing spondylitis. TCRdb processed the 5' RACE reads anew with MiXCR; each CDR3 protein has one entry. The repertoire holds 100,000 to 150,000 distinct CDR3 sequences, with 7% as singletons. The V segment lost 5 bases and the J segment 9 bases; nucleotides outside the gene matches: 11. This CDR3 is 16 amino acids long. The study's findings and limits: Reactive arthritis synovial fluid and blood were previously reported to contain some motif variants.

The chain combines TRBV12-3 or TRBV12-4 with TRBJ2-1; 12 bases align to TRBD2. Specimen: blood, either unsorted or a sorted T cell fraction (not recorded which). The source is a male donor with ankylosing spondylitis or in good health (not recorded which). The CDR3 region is CASSGTTSGRYLEQFF. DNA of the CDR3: TGTGCCAGCAGTGGGACGACTAGCGGGAGATATCTTGAGCAGTTCTTC.